Each of the 32 T cell receptor beta chains below was sequenced from the same sample in a study of blood T cell repertoires in COVID-19. The table came from immunoSEQ multiplex PCR; TCRdb's copy has only in-frame clones and leaves some out. The table lists about 200,000 clones, 86% of them singletons. Sample: peripheral blood. The receptors stem from a woman aged 45-60 years with acute or convalescent COVID-19.

The chain carries TRBV29-1 and TRBJ2-3, with TRBD2 matching over 11 bases. This CDR3 has 16 residues. Trimming took 7 bases from V and 2 from J; bases not matched to a gene: 11. Germline CDR1 is SQVTM and CDR2 is ANQGSEA. CDR3 DNA sequence: TGCAGCGCTGGGACTAGCGGTGGGGGCTACACAGATACGCAGTATTTT. Residues: CSAGTSGGGYTDTQYF.

V usage is TRBV5-1 and J usage is TRBJ1-2, with D tentatively TRBD1 (5 bases). V lost 4 bases and J 6 bases, leaving 25 bases between the germline ends. Germline V gives CDR1 SGHRS, CDR2 YFSETQ. The length of the CDR3 is 17 residues. The CDR3 DNA follows: TGCGCCAGCAGCCCTTCGGGCACAGGTGGACCTATTAATGGCTACACCTTC. Protein: CASSPSGTGGPINGYTF.

The rearrangement joins TRBV6-6 to TRBJ2-7, with TRBD1 matching 7 bases. V dropped 6 bases and J dropped 4; count of bases not matched to a gene: 24. The CDR3 sequence is 19 residues long. Looked up from germline, CDR1 is MNHNY and CDR2 is SVGAGI (reference sequence). The CDR3 sequence: CASSYLQPSGTAGPYEQYF. CDR3 in DNA: TGTGCCAGCAGCTACCTCCAACCCTCCGGGACAGCCGGTCCTTACGAGCAGTACTTC.

The V gene is TRBV29-1, the J gene TRBJ1-1; perhaps TRBD1 as D (6 bases). The V and J ends lost 3 bases and 0 bases respectively, with 11 bases between them. The germline CDR1 and CDR2 sequences are SQVTM and ANQGSEA. There are 14 residues in the CDR3. The CDR3 DNA reads as TGCAGCGTTGATAAGGGGGAAATGAACACTGAAGCTTTCTTT. This gives the protein CSVDKGEMNTEAFF.

The chain links TRBV4-1 to TRBJ2-1, with TRBD2 matching over 11 bases. The CDR3 extends over 17 amino acids. V shed 1 base and J 7 bases; nucleotides not matched to a gene: 9. Germline loops: CDR1 MGHRA, CDR2 YSYEKL. The CDR3 reads CASSQGRTSGRGNEQFF. Written as DNA, the CDR3 is TGCGCCAGCAGCCAAGGGAGAACTAGCGGGAGAGGTAATGAGCAGTTCTTC.

This chain uses TRBV10-1 with TRBJ2-3, with 8 positions matching TRBD2. V shed 7 bases and J 1 base; nucleotides not matched to a gene: 1. Germline V gene data show CDR1 as WNHNN and CDR2 as SYGVQD (reference sequence). This CDR3 region has 13 residues. CDR3 sequence: CASMREGTDTQYF. CDR3 DNA sequence: TGCGCCAGCATGCGGGAGGGCACAGATACGCAGTATTTT.

This sequence joins TRBV18 and TRBJ2-2, with TRBD1 identical over 9 bases. This CDR3 region has 15 residues. With V trimmed by 3 bases and J by 5 bases, 4 bases remained unmatched. Germline CDR1 and CDR2: KGHSH and LQKENI. The CDR3: CASSPGQGLTGELFF. CDR3 nucleotides: TGTGCCAGCTCACCCGGACAGGGGTTGACCGGGGAGCTGTTTTTT.

The rearrangement joins TRBV4-3 to TRBJ2-3, with D perhaps matching TRBD1 (6 bases). V lost 0 bases and J lost 0, with 16 bases in between. The CDR3 runs to 18 residues. Germline-derived CDR1 and CDR2 are LGHNA and YSLEER. Here the CDR3 reads CASSQDLQGYFSTDTQYF. The CDR3 nucleotides are TGCGCCAGCAGCCAAGATTTACAGGGATATTTCAGCACAGATACGCAGTATTTT.

A single count supports this clone. The chain employs TRBV16 and TRBJ2-3, with 11 bases identical to TRBD1. From germline, CDR1 is KGHSY and CDR2 FQNENV. The CDR3 runs to 17 residues. V was pared by 4 bases and J by 2 bases, with 8 bases of the junction left unmatched. The CDR3 DNA follows: TGTGCCAGCAGCCCGGGACAGGGGGTTCCTACCACAGATACGCAGTATTTT. Residues: CASSPGQGVPTTDTQYF.

The CDR3 loop reads CATSAGEANEKLFF. The CDR3 nucleotides are TGTGCCACCAGTGCCGGGGAGGCTAATGAAAAACTGTTTTTT. The chain has TRBV24-1 and TRBJ1-4; the D is unclear. V gave up 5 bases and J gave up 3 bases, with 9 bases separating them. The germline V gene has CDR1 KGHDR and CDR2 SFDVKD. This CDR3 spans 14 amino acids.

The V gene is TRBV10-2, the J gene TRBJ1-3; weak D call: TRBD1 (5 bases). From germline, CDR1 is WSHSY and CDR2 SAAADI. CDR3 length equals 14 residues. Trimming took 2 bases from V and 4 from J, leaving 9 bases between them. The CDR3 sequence: CASSEGAQGNTIYF. For the CDR3, the DNA is TGCGCCAGCAGTGAGGGGGCCCAAGGAAACACCATATATTTT.

This chain connects TRBV2 to TRBJ1-1, with a tentative D call TRBD1 (6 bases). The CDR3 runs 13 residues. Trimming cost V 11 bases and J 1 base, with 14 bases left between them. Germline V gives CDR1 SNHLY, CDR2 FYNNEI. CDR3 loop: CAYRDGSNTEAFF. In DNA form, the CDR3 reads TGTGCCTACAGGGATGGGTCGAACACTGAAGCTTTCTTT.

This clone was recorded a few times. V is TRBV7-9 and J is TRBJ1-4; D is undetermined. The germline CDR1 and CDR2 sequences are SEHNR and FQNEAQ (reference sequence). Trimming took 4 bases from V and 7 from J, leaving 13 bases between them. The CDR3 totals 14 residues. DNA of the CDR3: TGTGCCAGCAGCTCTTTCCCCCGGAGTGAAAAACTGTTTTTT. Translating gives CASSSFPRSEKLFF.

The chain employs TRBV7-2 and TRBJ2-2; tentatively, D is TRBD2 (5 bases). This CDR3 is built from 16 residues. CDR1 is SGHTA, CDR2 FQGNSA, per germline. V shed 5 bases and J shed 3 bases, with 16 bases lying between them. CDR3 in DNA: TGTGCCAGCAGCCCCCTAAGCGGAGTTTACACCGGGGAGCTGTTTTTT. It yields the protein CASSPLSGVYTGELFF.

The chain links TRBV6-2 or TRBV6-3 to TRBJ2-7, with D possibly being TRBD2 (5 bases). This CDR3 has 15 amino acids. Germline V gene data show CDR1 as MNHEY and CDR2 as SVGEGT. Trimming took 2 bases from V and 2 from J, leaving 13 bases between them. In DNA form, the CDR3 reads TGTGCCAGCAGTTACAATTGGACTCCCGCCTACGAGCAGTACTTC. Its translation is CASSYNWTPAYEQYF.

The sample holds a few counts of this clone. The V and J genes are TRBV5-1 and TRBJ1-6, with D hard to call. CDR1 SGHRS and CDR2 YFSETQ come from the germline V gene. Trimming took off 3 bases at V and 6 bases at J, with 13 bases between the two ends. The CDR3 extends over 15 amino acids. CDR3 residues: CASSSLGEGNSPLHF. As DNA, the CDR3 is TGCGCCAGCAGCTCCCTCGGGGAGGGTAATTCACCCCTCCACTTT.

The rearrangement joins TRBV24-1 to TRBJ1-1; 8 bases agree with TRBD1. The CDR3 runs to 12 residues. The ends lost 9 bases at V and 3 bases at J; junction bases unmatched: 2. Germline V gene data show CDR1 as KGHDR and CDR2 as SFDVKD. The chain's CDR3 is CATSDRDTEAFF. For the CDR3, the DNA is TGTGCCACCTCGGACAGGGACACTGAAGCTTTCTTT.

This chain joins TRBV18 and TRBJ1-2, with 8 bases fitting TRBD1. Germline assignment: CDR1 KGHSH and CDR2 LQKENI. The V and J ends lost 1 base and 7 bases, in that order; junction bases with no gene match: 8. This CDR3 has 15 amino acids. The CDR3: CASSPRKDRVGGYTF. The CDR3 DNA sequence: TGTGCCAGCTCACCACGGAAGGACAGGGTGGGTGGCTACACCTTC.

A word on this clone: Within the sample, other DNA sequences also encode this same CDR3. The J gene is TRBJ1-5, the V gene TRBV19; 9 nucleotides line up with TRBD1. V shed 8 bases and J 4 bases; nucleotides not matched to a gene: 3. CDR3 length: 13 residues. CDR1 LNHDA and CDR2 SQIVND come from the germline V gene (reference sequence). CDR3 sequence reads: CASSGTGNQPQHF. CDR3 sequence (DNA): TGTGCCAGTTCCGGGACAGGGAATCAGCCCCAGCATTTT.

For this clone: Different DNA sequences within this sample yield the same CDR3. The rearrangement joins TRBV18 to TRBJ1-1; D gene ambiguous. The V end lost 3 bases, the J end lost 1 base, and 6 bases lay between the germline ends. This CDR3 is 13 amino acids long. CDR1 is KGHSH, CDR2 LQKENI, per germline. This CDR3 is CASSPTENTEAFF. For the CDR3, the DNA is TGTGCCAGCTCACCCACAGAGAACACTGAAGCTTTCTTT.

The chain carries TRBV12-3 or TRBV12-4 and TRBJ2-5, with TRBD2 as a possible D gene (6 bases). With 6 bases removed from V and 5 bases from J, the gap between germline ends came to 13 bases. The CDR3 spans 13 residues. This CDR3 is CASRLWDSETQYF. CDR3 nucleotides: TGTGCCAGCAGACTATGGGACTCGGAGACCCAGTACTTC.

Remarks on this clone: A much larger clone sits a single nucleotide away, making a read error possible. J is TRBJ1-2 and V is TRBV5-6; tentatively, D is TRBD1 (6 bases). Germline assignment: CDR1 SGHDT and CDR2 YYEEEE. The germline V and J ends were trimmed by 5 bases and 2 bases, with 10 bases remaining between them. This CDR3 is built from 13 residues. The CDR3 coding sequence is TGTGCCAGCAGTAAACAGGGCAACTATGGCTACACCTTC. It is translated as CASSKQGNYGYTF.

The CDR3 region has the DNA TGTGCCAGCAGCCCCAGCGTCCAAGAGACCCAGTACTTC. It specifies CASSPSVQETQYF. V usage is TRBV11-2 and J usage is TRBJ2-5; D unresolved. The V gene's germline CDR1 is SGHAT and CDR2 FQNNGV. The CDR3 length is 13 residues. V was cut by 5 bases and J by 1 base, with 8 bases left in between. Full variable domain (remainder filled in from reference TRBV11-2 and TRBJ2-5): EAGVAQSPRYKIIEKRQSVAFWCNPISGHATLYWYQQILGQGPKLLIQFQNNGVVDDSQLPKDRFSAERLKGVDSTLKIQPAKLEDSAVYLCASSPSVQETQYFGPGTRLLVL.

V gene TRBV5-5 combines with J gene TRBJ2-5; D not certain. The ends were cut back, 5 bases at V and 2 bases at J, with 16 bases in the middle. The CDR3 spans 15 residues. Germline V gene lookup returns CDR1 SGHKS and CDR2 YYEKEE (reference sequence). The CDR3 bases are TGTGCCAGCAGTTCAGCCCTAGTTAGACAAGAGACCCAGTACTTC. Translation gives CASSSALVRQETQYF.

There are a few counts of this clone. The identical CDR3 is also encoded by other nucleotide sequences in the sample. This chain links TRBV3-1 (or the pseudogene TRBV3-2) with TRBJ1-5, with 9 nucleotides matching TRBD1. The CDR3 totals 13 residues. V lost 4 bases to trimming and J lost 5 bases; unmatched junction nucleotides: 0. The V gene's germline CDR1 is LGHDT and CDR2 YNNKEL (reference sequence). In DNA form, the CDR3 reads TGTGCCAGCAGCCGGGACAGGGATCAGCCCCAGCATTTT. Translating gives CASSRDRDQPQHF.

The chain couples TRBV9 to TRBJ1-4; 8 positions agree with TRBD1. Per germline, CDR1 SGDLS and CDR2 YYNGEE. The CDR3 loop spans 15 amino acids. V lost 2 bases to trimming and J lost 8 bases; unmatched junction nucleotides: 8. The CDR3 is CASSVGQGPLEKLFF. In nucleotides, the CDR3 is TGTGCCAGCAGCGTCGGACAGGGACCATTAGAAAAACTGTTTTTT.

The V call is TRBV7-2, the J call TRBJ1-1, with 7 bases fitting TRBD1. V gave up 5 bases and J gave up 2 bases; unmatched junction bases: 14. CDR1 is SGHTA, CDR2 FQGNSA, per germline. This CDR3 comprises 17 residues. CDR3 sequence reads: CASSPTNRWTGNTEAFF. DNA for the CDR3: TGTGCCAGCAGCCCAACGAACCGGTGGACAGGAAACACTGAAGCTTTCTTT.

The DNA for the CDR3 is TGTGCCAGTAGTATAGCGGGGACAGAAACAACCTACGAGCAGTACTTC. It is translated as CASSIAGTETTYEQYF. The chain employs TRBV19 and TRBJ2-7, with TRBD1 identical over 7 bases. Germline assignment: CDR1 LNHDA and CDR2 SQIVND (reference sequence). V lost 1 base, J lost 2 bases, and 8 bases stayed unmatched. This CDR3 contains 16 residues.

The rearrangement links TRBV11-2 to TRBJ2-1; D uncertain. Germline CDR1 is SGHAT and CDR2 is FQNNGV. The CDR3 runs to 14 residues. The V and J ends lost 1 base and 4 bases respectively, with 8 bases between them. CDR3: CASSLGQVYNEQFF. The CDR3 nucleotides are TGTGCCAGCAGCTTAGGGCAAGTATACAATGAGCAGTTCTTC. The full variable domain, with the rest looked up from reference TRBV11-2 and TRBJ2-1, is EAGVAQSPRYKIIEKRQSVAFWCNPISGHATLYWYQQILGQGPKLLIQFQNNGVVDDSQLPKDRFSAERLKGVDSTLKIQPAKLEDSAVYLCASSLGQVYNEQFFGPGTRLTVL.

Note on this clone: No conserved phenylalanine or tryptophan is present at the end of the CDR3, so a read error is the likely explanation. The DNA is left out, because the CDR3 cannot be placed on it with certainty; the CDR3 is given as TCRdb lists it. V and J are TRBV18 and TRBJ2-7; TRBD2 is the table's D call, not checked against the DNA. Germline CDR1 KGHSH, CDR2 LQKENI. The CDR3 contains 13 residues when both ends are counted. The CDR3 sequence is CASSPDRTSGSIL.

The V and J genes are TRBV9 and TRBJ2-1, with no clear D. The germline V gene has CDR1 SGDLS and CDR2 YYNGEE. The CDR3 runs to 15 residues. V was pared by 0 bases and J by 1 base, with 8 bases between. CDR3 sequence: CASSVGTASYNEQFF. The CDR3 nucleotides read TGTGCCAGCAGCGTAGGCACAGCTTCCTACAATGAGCAGTTCTTC.

This chain connects TRBV7-9 to TRBJ1-1, with no clear D. V was clipped by 1 base and J by 4 bases, with 19 bases between them. Germline V gene lookup returns CDR1 SEHNR and CDR2 FQNEAQ (reference sequence). The CDR3 consists of 17 residues. CDR3 DNA: TGTGCCAGCAGCTTAGTATGGAGGCACTCCTCACCCACTGAAGCTTTCTTT. Encoded protein: CASSLVWRHSSPTEAFF.